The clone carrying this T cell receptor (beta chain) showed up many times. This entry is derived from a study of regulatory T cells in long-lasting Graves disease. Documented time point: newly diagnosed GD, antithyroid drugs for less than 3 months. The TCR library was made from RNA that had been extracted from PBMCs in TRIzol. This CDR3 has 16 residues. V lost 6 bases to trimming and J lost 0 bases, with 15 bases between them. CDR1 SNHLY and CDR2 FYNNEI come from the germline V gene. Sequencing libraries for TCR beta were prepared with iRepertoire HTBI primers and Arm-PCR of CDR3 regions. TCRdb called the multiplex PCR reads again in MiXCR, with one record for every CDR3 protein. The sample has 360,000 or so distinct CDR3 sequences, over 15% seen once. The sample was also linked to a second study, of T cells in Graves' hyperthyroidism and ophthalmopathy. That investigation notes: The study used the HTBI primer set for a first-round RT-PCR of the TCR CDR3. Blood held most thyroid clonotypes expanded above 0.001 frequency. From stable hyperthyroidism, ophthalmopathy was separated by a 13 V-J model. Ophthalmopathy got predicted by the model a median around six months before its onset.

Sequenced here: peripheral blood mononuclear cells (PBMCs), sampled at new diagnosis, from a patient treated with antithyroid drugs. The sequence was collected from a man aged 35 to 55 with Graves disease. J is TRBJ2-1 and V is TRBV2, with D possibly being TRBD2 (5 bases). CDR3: CASSREGFSSYNEQFF. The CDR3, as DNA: TGTGCCAGCAGCCGGGAAGGCTTCAGCTCCTACAATGAGCAGTTCTTC.